The entry below gives a single T cell receptor (beta chain) sequence along with its context. This CDR3 is 14 amino acids long. Germline V lookup: CDR1 MNHNY, CDR2 SVGAGI (reference sequence). J was trimmed by 1 base and V by 5 bases; bases with no gene match: 2. This sample is part of a study of blood T cell repertoires in COVID-19. TCRdb's copy holds only in-frame clones and misses some; the assay was immunoSEQ multiplex PCR. This sample has approximately 170,000 clones, with approximately 79% found just once. The receptor was derived from a woman of 80 years or more with acute or convalescent COVID-19. The sequencing sample was made of peripheral blood. V usage is TRBV6-6 and J usage is TRBJ2-1; 7 bases match TRBD1. CDR3 sequence: CASSTGVSYNEQFF. CDR3 nucleotide sequence: TGTGCCAGCAGTACAGGGGTTTCCTACAATGAGCAGTTCTTC.